The 26 T cell receptor beta chains below were found in one sample sequenced in a study of graft-versus-host responses after intestinal transplantation. Clones were read by immunoSEQ multiplex PCR, and TCRdb kept only the in-frame ones, dropping some. There are under 95,000 clones in the sample; about four fifths occur only once, and approximately 0.78% lies in the top ten. These receptors lack a known antigen. The sequenced sample was unstimulated CD4+ T cells sorted from spleen or lymph node cells, obtained before intestinal transplant. These receptors all come from a human donor who received an intestinal transplant.

CDR3 protein: CASSQGRQGAPGSPLHF. CDR3 coding DNA: TGCGCCAGCAGCCAAGGGCGGCAGGGGGCGCCGGGTTCACCCCTCCACTTT. The chain links TRBV4-1 to TRBJ1-6; 8 positions agree with TRBD1. V trimming: 1 base; J trimming: 9 bases; junction bases outside the gene matches: 11. The CDR3 length is 17 residues. Germline assignment: CDR1 MGHRA and CDR2 YSYEKL.

V usage is TRBV28 and J usage is TRBJ2-7; tentatively, D is TRBD1 (5 bases). Trimming took off 5 bases at V and 6 bases at J, with 11 bases between the two ends. The CDR3 extends over 12 amino acids. CDR1 is MDHEN and CDR2 is SYDVKM in the germline V gene. CDR3 bases: TGTGCCAGCAGTCCCAGGGTCGGCGAGCAGTACTTC. It encodes CASSPRVGEQYF.

V and J are TRBV6-6 and TRBJ1-2; D unresolved. Germline V gene data show CDR1 as MNHNY and CDR2 as SVGAGI (reference sequence). V lost 2 bases to trimming and J lost 1 base, with 8 bases between them. The CDR3 covers 14 residues. CDR3 in amino acids: CASSYANSNYGYTF. The CDR3 bases are TGTGCCAGCAGTTACGCGAATAGTAACTATGGCTACACCTTC.

This clone was counted once. The chain links TRBV7-8 to TRBJ2-1; 7 nucleotides line up with TRBD1. The CDR3 totals 13 residues. V was clipped by 2 bases and J by 9 bases; unmatched bases: 4. Germline lookup yields CDR1 SGHVS and CDR2 FQNEAQ. CDR3 in amino acids: CASSLQGVSEQFF. CDR3 bases: TGTGCCAGCAGCTTACAGGGGGTGAGTGAGCAGTTCTTC.

This chain joins TRBV29-1 and TRBJ2-1; the match to TRBD2 covers 10 bases. V shed 7 bases and J 8 bases; nucleotides not matched to a gene: 8. The CDR3 is 13 residues long. Looked up from germline, CDR1 is SQVTM and CDR2 is ANQGSEA. CDR3 coding DNA: TGCAGCGGTTTAGCGGGAGGACTCTATGAGCAGTTCTTC. This gives the protein CSGLAGGLYEQFF.

As concerns this clone: At one of its ends the junction is not consistent with the germline gene, which may arise from a read error. The V call is TRBV7-3, the J call TRBJ2-7; 10 positions match TRBD2. The CDR3 is 15 residues long. Germline V lookup: CDR1 SGHTA, CDR2 FQGTGA. Here the CDR3 DNA reads TGTGCCAGCAGCTTAGAGCGGGAGGGCGTCAACGAGCAGTGCTTC. Its translation: CASSLEREGVNEQCF.

The V call is TRBV28, the J call TRBJ2-1; D remains ambiguous. The CDR3 consists of 12 residues. Germline-derived CDR1 and CDR2 are MDHEN and SYDVKM. Trimming took 8 bases from V and 1 from J, leaving 6 bases between them. CDR3 bases: TGTGCCAGCCGAGAGTCCTACAATGAGCAGTTCTTC. Translating gives CASRESYNEQFF.

This clone was picked up one time. The chain recombines TRBV2 with TRBJ2-7, with 8 nucleotides matching TRBD2. Looked up from germline, CDR1 is SNHLY and CDR2 is FYNNEI. The V segment lost 3 bases and the J segment 6 bases; nucleotides outside the gene matches: 7. The CDR3 runs to 14 residues. CDR3 amino acids: CASSELAGFREQYF. CDR3 sequence (DNA): TGTGCCAGCAGTGAGTTAGCGGGGTTTCGCGAGCAGTACTTC. The variable domain in full, completed from reference TRBV2 and TRBJ2-7, reads EPEVTQTPSHQVTQMGQEVILRCVPISNHLYFYWYRQILGQKVEFLVSFYNNEISEKSEIFDDQFSVERPDGSNFTLKIRSTKLEDSAMYFCASSELAGFREQYFGPGTRLTVT.

This clone was seen more than once but under ten times. The chain recombines TRBV11-2 with TRBJ2-3; D is perhaps TRBD1 (6 bases). Looked up from germline, CDR1 is SGHAT and CDR2 is FQNNGV. The CDR3 sequence is 15 residues long. Trimming stripped 8 bases from V and 1 base from J, with 16 bases between. In DNA, the CDR3 is TGTGCCAGCCGAGGGGGACCCCTGGGCACAGATACGCAGTATTTT. Encoded protein: CASRGGPLGTDTQYF.

V gene TRBV7-9 combines with J gene TRBJ1-4; TRBD1 matches at 8 bases. Germline loops: CDR1 SEHNR, CDR2 FQNEAQ (reference sequence). The V and J ends lost 5 bases and 8 bases, in that order; junction bases with no gene match: 7. This CDR3 region has 14 residues. CDR3: CASSRSGGREKLFF. For the CDR3, the DNA is TGTGCCAGCAGCCGTTCAGGGGGCCGAGAAAAACTGTTTTTT.

The chain uses TRBV7-3 and TRBJ2-3; 7 bases fit TRBD2. Germline V gene lookup returns CDR1 SGHTA and CDR2 FQGTGA. After removal of 7 bases from V and 1 base from J, the junction contained 2 bases not matched to a gene. This CDR3 comprises 13 residues. In nucleotides, the CDR3 is TGTGCCAGCAATCTAGCGGGCACAGATACGCAGTATTTT. Amino acids: CASNLAGTDTQYF.

V usage is TRBV10-3 and J usage is TRBJ2-5; 9 bases are a match to TRBD1. V lost 8 bases and J lost 3; bases outside the gene matches: 1. The CDR3 is made up of 12 amino acids. Germline lookup yields CDR1 ENHRY and CDR2 SYGVKD. CDR3 nucleotide sequence: TGTGCCATCGGGGACAGGGAAGAGACCCAGTACTTC. This translates into CAIGDREETQYF.

V gene TRBV5-1 combines with J gene TRBJ2-7; 7 bases fit TRBD1. J was trimmed by 4 bases and V by 1 base; bases with no gene match: 2. The germline V gene encodes CDR1 SGHRS and CDR2 YFSETQ. This CDR3 is 13 amino acids long. The CDR3: CASSLTRGYEQYF. The CDR3 DNA reads as TGCGCCAGCAGCTTGACCAGGGGGTACGAGCAGTACTTC.

The chain links TRBV27 to TRBJ2-7; 10 bases line up with TRBD1. Trimming took 3 bases from V and 8 from J; bases not matched to a gene: 4. Per germline, CDR1 MNHEY and CDR2 SMNVEV (reference sequence). The CDR3 consists of 13 residues. The CDR3 DNA is TGTGCCAGCAGTTTCGGGGGACAGGGGAAGCAGTACTTC. Residues: CASSFGGQGKQYF.

The chain links TRBV5-4 to TRBJ1-1, with D tentatively TRBD1 (6 bases). CDR1 and CDR2 (germline): SGHNT, YYREEE (reference sequence). The CDR3 has 16 amino acids. Trimming pared 2 bases from V and 1 base from J, leaving 15 bases between. CDR3 sequence: CASSLIQGGWNTEAFF. CDR3 nucleotide sequence: TGTGCCAGCAGCTTAATACAGGGAGGGTGGAACACTGAAGCTTTCTTT. Full variable domain (rest looked up from reference TRBV5-4 and TRBJ1-1): ETGVTQSPTHLIKTRGQQVTLRCSSQSGHNTVSWYQQALGQGPQFIFQYYREEENGRGNFPPRFSGLQFPNYSSELNVNALELDDSALYLCASSLIQGGWNTEAFFGQGTRLTVV.

The chain joins TRBV7-3 to TRBJ1-4, with TRBD1 matching 9 bases. V was clipped by 2 bases and J by 8 bases; unmatched bases: 6. The CDR3 is made up of 15 amino acids. The V gene's germline CDR1 is SGHTA and CDR2 FQGTGA. This chain's CDR3 is CASSLSGTGREKLFF. CDR3 DNA: TGTGCCAGCAGCTTATCGGGGACAGGGCGGGAAAAACTGTTTTTT.

This clone was recorded a few times. The V gene is TRBV5-1, the J gene TRBJ2-3; unclear D gene. The V and J ends lost 0 bases and 2 bases respectively, with 4 bases between them. This CDR3 has 13 amino acids. Germline V gene lookup returns CDR1 SGHRS and CDR2 YFSETQ. CDR3 nucleotides: TGCGCCAGCAGCTTGGACAACACAGATACGCAGTATTTT. Translated: CASSLDNTDTQYF. The full variable domain, completed using reference TRBV5-1 and TRBJ2-3, is KAGVTQTPRYLIKTRGQQVTLSCSPISGHRSVSWYQQTPGQGLQFLFEYFSETQRNKGNFPGRFSGRQFSNSRSEMNVSTLELGDSALYLCASSLDNTDTQYFGPGTRLTVL.

The chain uses TRBV6-1 and TRBJ1-4; D possibly corresponds to TRBD1 (5 bases). This CDR3 contains 15 residues. Deletions cut 2 bases from V and 8 bases from J, with 15 bases between. Germline V gene sequence: CDR1 MNHNS, CDR2 SASEGT. CDR3 sequence reads: CASSERGGGDEKLFF. The CDR3 bases are TGTGCCAGCAGTGAACGGGGCGGGGGGGACGAAAAACTGTTTTTT.

This rearrangement joins TRBV6-1 to TRBJ1-6; TRBD1 aligns across 8 bases. The V gene end was trimmed by 7 bases and the J gene end by 9 bases; junction bases not matched to a gene: 8. The germline V gene has CDR1 MNHNS and CDR2 SASEGT. This CDR3 has 14 amino acids. CDR3 coding DNA: TGTGCCAGCATCCCGGGCCAGGGGGCTTCACCCCTCCACTTT. Protein: CASIPGQGASPLHF.

The chain joins TRBV2 to TRBJ2-5; 9 positions agree with TRBD1. Trimming at V came to 5 bases and at J to 2 bases, leaving 6 bases not matched to a gene. Germline lookup yields CDR1 SNHLY and CDR2 FYNNEI. The CDR3 runs to 15 residues. The CDR3 reads CASSRGTGKQETQYF. The DNA of the CDR3 is TGTGCCAGCAGTCGCGGGACAGGGAAACAAGAGACCCAGTACTTC.

The J gene is TRBJ1-5, the V gene TRBV6-1; the D gene is possibly TRBD1 (5 bases). V was shortened by 10 bases and J by 7 bases, with 23 bases between the two germline ends. CDR3 length: 15 amino acids. Germline V gene lookup returns CDR1 MNHNS and CDR2 SASEGT. This CDR3 is CATQTLTGYGQPQHF. In DNA, the CDR3 is TGTGCCACCCAAACGTTAACAGGATATGGACAGCCCCAGCATTTT.

The chain combines TRBV28 with TRBJ1-2; 7 bases agree with TRBD1. Germline V gives CDR1 MDHEN, CDR2 SYDVKM. Unmatched junction bases numbered 18, after V lost 1 base and J lost 7 bases. The CDR3 runs 18 residues. The CDR3 coding sequence is TGTGCCAGCAGTTTATTCCTCTCTGGGGCAGGGGGAGGTGGTGGCTACACCTTC. This translates into CASSLFLSGAGGGGGYTF.

This chain uses TRBV2 with TRBJ1-2, with D possibly TRBD1 on 6 matching bases. The CDR3 covers 13 residues. Germline V CDR1 and CDR2: SNHLY, FYNNEI. Deletions cut 8 bases from V and 8 bases from J, with 18 bases between. Here the CDR3 DNA reads TGTGCCAGCCTGACCCAGGGGTTGGGGGGCTACACCTTC. Residues: CASLTQGLGGYTF.

J is TRBJ2-3 and V is TRBV5-1, with a weak D call TRBD1 (5 bases). V was trimmed by 0 bases and J by 1 base, leaving 12 bases between them. The CDR3 spans 16 residues. The germline V gene encodes CDR1 SGHRS and CDR2 YFSETQ. CDR3 residues: CASSLVSGRGTDTQYF. In nucleotides, the CDR3 is TGCGCCAGCAGCTTGGTTTCGGGCAGGGGCACAGATACGCAGTATTTT.

The chain carries TRBV6-5 and TRBJ2-7; TRBD1 agrees at 10 bases. The CDR3 spans 14 residues. The junction had 6 bases not matched to a gene; V was cut back by 5 bases and J by 5 bases. Germline CDR1 MNHEY, CDR2 SVGAGI. CDR3 DNA sequence: TGTGCCAGCAGTCTCCGGGACAGGGGAGACGAGCAGTACTTC. This sequence encodes CASSLRDRGDEQYF.

V usage is TRBV15 and J usage is TRBJ2-4; D is possibly TRBD2 (6 bases). The V end lost 3 bases, the J end lost 1 base, and 10 bases lay between the germline ends. CDR3 length equals 15 residues. The germline CDR1 and CDR2 sequences are LNHNV and YYDKDF (reference sequence). Here the CDR3 reads CATSRGGSAKNIQYF. In DNA, the CDR3 is TGTGCCACCAGCAGGGGGGGATCGGCCAAAAACATTCAGTACTTC.